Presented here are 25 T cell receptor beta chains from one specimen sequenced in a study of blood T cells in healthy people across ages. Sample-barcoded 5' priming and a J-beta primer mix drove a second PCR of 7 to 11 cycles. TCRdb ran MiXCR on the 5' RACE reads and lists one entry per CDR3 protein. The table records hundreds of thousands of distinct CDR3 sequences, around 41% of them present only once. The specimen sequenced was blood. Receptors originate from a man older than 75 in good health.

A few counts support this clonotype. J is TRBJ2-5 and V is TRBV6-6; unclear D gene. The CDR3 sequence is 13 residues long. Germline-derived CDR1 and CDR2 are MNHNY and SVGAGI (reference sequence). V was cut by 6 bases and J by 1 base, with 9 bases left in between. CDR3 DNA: TGTGCCAGCAGCAAATTATTCCAAGAGACCCAGTACTTC. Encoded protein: CASSKLFQETQYF.

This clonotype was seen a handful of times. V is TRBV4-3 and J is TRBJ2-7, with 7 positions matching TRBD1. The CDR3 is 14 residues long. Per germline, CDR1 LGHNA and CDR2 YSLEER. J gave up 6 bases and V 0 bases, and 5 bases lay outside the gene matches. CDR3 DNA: TGCGCCAGCAGCCAAGACAGGACAGGTAGCGAGCAGTACTTC. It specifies CASSQDRTGSEQYF.

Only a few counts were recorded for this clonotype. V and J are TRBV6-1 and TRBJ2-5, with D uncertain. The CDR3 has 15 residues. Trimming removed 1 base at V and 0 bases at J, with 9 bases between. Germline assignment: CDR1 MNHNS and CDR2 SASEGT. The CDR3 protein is CASSEVIQNQETQYF. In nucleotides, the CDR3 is TGTGCCAGCAGTGAAGTAATACAGAACCAAGAGACCCAGTACTTC.

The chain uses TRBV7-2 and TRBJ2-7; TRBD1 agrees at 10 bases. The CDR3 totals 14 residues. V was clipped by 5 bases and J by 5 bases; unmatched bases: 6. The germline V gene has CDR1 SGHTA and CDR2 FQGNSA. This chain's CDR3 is CASSADRGINEQYF. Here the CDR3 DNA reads TGTGCCAGCAGCGCGGACAGGGGGATCAACGAGCAGTACTTC.

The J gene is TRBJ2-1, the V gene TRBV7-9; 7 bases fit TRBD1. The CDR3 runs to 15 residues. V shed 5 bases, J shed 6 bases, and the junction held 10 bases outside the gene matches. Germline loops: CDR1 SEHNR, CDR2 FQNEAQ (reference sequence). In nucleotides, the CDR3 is TGTGCCAGCAGCCCCAGGAACAGGGGTGCCAATGAGCAGTTCTTC. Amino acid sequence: CASSPRNRGANEQFF.

This CDR3 reads CASSLTGTSLNEQFF. The CDR3 nucleotides are TGCGCCAGCAGCCTAACCGGGACTAGCCTCAATGAGCAGTTCTTC. The chain links TRBV5-1 to TRBJ2-1; 9 bases are shared with TRBD2. The J segment lost 6 bases and the V segment lost 4 bases, leaving 8 bases of the junction unmatched. From germline, CDR1 is SGHRS and CDR2 YFSETQ. The length of the CDR3 is 15 residues. The complete variable domain, with remaining parts taken from reference TRBV5-1 and TRBJ2-1, reads KAGVTQTPRYLIKTRGQQVTLSCSPISGHRSVSWYQQTPGQGLQFLFEYFSETQRNKGNFPGRFSGRQFSNSRSEMNVSTLELGDSALYLCASSLTGTSLNEQFFGPGTRLTVL.

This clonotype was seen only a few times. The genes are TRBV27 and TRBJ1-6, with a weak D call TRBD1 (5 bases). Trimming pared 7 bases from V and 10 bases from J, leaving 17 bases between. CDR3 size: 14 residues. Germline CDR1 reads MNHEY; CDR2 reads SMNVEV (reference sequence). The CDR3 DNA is TGTGCCAGCACCGATGGGGGAGGACGGTCACCCCTCCACTTT. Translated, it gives CASTDGGGRSPLHF.

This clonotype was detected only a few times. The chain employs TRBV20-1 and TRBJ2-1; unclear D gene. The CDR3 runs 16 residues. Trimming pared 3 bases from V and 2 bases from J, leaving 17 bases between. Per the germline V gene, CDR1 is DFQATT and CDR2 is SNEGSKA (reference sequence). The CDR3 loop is CSARVPIGGPYNEQFF. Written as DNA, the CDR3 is TGCAGTGCTAGGGTTCCGATTGGCGGACCCTACAATGAGCAGTTCTTC.

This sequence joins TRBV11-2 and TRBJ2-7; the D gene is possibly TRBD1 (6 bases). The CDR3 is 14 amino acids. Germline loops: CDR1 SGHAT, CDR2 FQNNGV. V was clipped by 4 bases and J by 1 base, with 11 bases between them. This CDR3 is CASSYTTGSYEQYF. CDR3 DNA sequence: TGTGCCAGCAGCTACACGACAGGTTCCTACGAGCAGTACTTC.

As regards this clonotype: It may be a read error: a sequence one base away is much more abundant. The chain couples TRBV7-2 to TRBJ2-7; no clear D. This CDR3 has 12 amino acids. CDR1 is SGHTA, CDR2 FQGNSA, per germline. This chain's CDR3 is CAGSLVRAEQYF. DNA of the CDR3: TGTGCCGGCAGCTTAGTCCGCGCTGAGCAGTACTTC.

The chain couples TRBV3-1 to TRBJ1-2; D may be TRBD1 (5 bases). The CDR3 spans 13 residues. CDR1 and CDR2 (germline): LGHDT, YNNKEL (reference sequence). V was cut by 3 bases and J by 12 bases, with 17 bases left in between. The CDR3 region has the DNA TGTGCCAGCAGCCACAAAGTGGCAGGGCAGAACACCTTC. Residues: CASSHKVAGQNTF.

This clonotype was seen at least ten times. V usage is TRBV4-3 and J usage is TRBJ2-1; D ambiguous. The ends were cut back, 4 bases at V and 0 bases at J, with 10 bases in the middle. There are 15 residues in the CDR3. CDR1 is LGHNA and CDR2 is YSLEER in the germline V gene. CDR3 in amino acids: CASSLGRSSYNEQFF. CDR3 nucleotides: TGCGCCAGCAGCCTAGGGCGGAGCTCCTACAATGAGCAGTTCTTC.

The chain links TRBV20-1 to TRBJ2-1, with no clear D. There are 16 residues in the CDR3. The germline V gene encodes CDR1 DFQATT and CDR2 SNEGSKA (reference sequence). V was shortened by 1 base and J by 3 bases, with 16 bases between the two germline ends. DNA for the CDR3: TGCAGTGCTAGAGTGGCCCAAGGAGAGAGCTACAATGAGCAGTTCTTC. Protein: CSARVAQGESYNEQFF.

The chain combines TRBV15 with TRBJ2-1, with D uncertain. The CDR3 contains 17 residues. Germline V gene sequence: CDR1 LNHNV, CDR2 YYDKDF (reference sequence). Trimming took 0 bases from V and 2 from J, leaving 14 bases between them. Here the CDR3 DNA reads TGTGCCACCAGCAGAGAGGGCTGGGCAGAGACCTACAATGAGCAGTTCTTC. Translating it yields CATSREGWAETYNEQFF.

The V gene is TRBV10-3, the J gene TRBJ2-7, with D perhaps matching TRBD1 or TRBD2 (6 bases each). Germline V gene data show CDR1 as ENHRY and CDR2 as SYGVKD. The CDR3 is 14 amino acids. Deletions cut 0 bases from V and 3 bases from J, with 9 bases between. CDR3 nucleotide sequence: TGTGCCATCAGTGAGTCGGAGGGGGTCTACGAGCAGTACTTC. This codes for CAISESEGVYEQYF.

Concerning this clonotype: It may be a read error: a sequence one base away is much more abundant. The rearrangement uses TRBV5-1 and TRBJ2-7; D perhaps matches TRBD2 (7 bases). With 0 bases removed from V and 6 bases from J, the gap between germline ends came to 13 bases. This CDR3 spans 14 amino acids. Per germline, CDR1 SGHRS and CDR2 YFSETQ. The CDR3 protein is CASSLGGGNGEQYF. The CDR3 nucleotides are TGCGCCAGCAGCTTGGGGGGGGGCAACGGCGAGCAGTACTTC.

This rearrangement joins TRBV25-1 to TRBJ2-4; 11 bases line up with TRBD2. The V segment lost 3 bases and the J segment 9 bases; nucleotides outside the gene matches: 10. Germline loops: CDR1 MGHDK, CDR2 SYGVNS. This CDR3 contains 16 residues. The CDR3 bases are TGTGCCAGCAGTGATTTGACTAGCGGGAAGGAATCCATTCAGTACTTC. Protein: CASSDLTSGKESIQYF.

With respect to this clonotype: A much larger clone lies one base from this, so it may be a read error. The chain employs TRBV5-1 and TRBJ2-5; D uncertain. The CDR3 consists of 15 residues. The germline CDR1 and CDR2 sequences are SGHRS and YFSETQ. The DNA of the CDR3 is TGCGCCGGCAGCTTGGCCAGTGGCAGGCAAGAGACCCAGTACTTC. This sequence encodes CAGSLASGRQETQYF.

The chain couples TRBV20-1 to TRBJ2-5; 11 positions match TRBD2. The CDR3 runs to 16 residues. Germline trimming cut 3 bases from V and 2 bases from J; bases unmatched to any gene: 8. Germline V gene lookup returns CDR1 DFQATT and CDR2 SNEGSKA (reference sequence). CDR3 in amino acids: CSASRGLAGGQETQYF. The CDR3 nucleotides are TGCAGTGCTAGCCGTGGGCTAGCGGGGGGACAAGAGACCCAGTACTTC.

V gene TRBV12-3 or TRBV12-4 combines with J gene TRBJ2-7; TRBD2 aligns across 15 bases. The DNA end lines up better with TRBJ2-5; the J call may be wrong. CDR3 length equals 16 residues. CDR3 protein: CASSAHGLAGGETQYF. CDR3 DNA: TGTGCCAGCAGTGCCCATGGACTAGCGGGAGGGGAGACCCAGTACTTC.

The CDR3 spells CASSQGDSRYEQYF. The DNA for the CDR3 is TGCGCCAGCAGCCAAGGAGACTCACGGTACGAGCAGTACTTC. J is TRBJ2-7 and V is TRBV4-1; D not certain. The CDR3 is made up of 14 amino acids. Germline V CDR1 and CDR2: MGHRA, YSYEKL. The V gene lost 1 base and the J gene lost 4 bases, with 11 bases spanning the gap.

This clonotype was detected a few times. CDR3 DNA: TGTGCCAGCTCACGATCAGGGTCCAACAATGAGCAGTTCTTC. It codes for CASSRSGSNNEQFF. The J gene is TRBJ2-1, the V gene TRBV18; perhaps TRBD1 as D (5 bases). Germline V gene lookup returns CDR1 KGHSH and CDR2 LQKENI. V lost 4 bases and J 5 bases, leaving 12 bases between the germline ends. The CDR3 has 14 residues.

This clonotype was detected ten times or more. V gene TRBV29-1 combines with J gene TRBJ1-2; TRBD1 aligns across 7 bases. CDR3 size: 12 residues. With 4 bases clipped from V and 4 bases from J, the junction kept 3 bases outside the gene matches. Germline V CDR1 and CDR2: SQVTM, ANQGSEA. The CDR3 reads CSVGTGAYGYTF. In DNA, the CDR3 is TGCAGCGTTGGTACAGGGGCCTATGGCTACACCTTC.

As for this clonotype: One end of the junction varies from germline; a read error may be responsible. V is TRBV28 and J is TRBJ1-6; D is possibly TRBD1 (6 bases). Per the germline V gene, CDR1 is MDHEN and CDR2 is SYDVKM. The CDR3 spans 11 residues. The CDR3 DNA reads TGTGCTAGCAGGGGTAATTCACCCCTCCACTTT. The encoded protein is CASRGNSPLHF.

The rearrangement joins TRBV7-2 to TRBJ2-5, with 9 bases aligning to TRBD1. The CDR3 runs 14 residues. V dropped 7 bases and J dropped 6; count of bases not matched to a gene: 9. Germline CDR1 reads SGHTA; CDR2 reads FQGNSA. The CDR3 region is CASTPGQGLKTQYF. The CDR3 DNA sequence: TGTGCCAGCACCCCAGGACAGGGGTTAAAGACCCAGTACTTC.